This T cell receptor beta chain stems from a study of T cells in Graves' hyperthyroidism and ophthalmopathy. Each diagnosis was grounded in clinical symptoms, serum thyroxine and TRAb, thyroid ultrasound, and orbital computed tomography. The germline gives CDR1 KGHDR, CDR2 SFDVKD. This CDR3 is 16 amino acids long. Trimming stripped 5 bases from V and 3 bases from J, with 18 bases between. The investigators amplified TCR beta CDR3 regions from RNA transcripts. HTBI primers were the set used in a first-round RT-PCR of the TCR CDR3. TCRdb passed the multiplex PCR reads through MiXCR, listing each CDR3 protein once. Found here are over 350,000 distinct CDR3 sequences, about 18% of them singletons; the top ten hold 40%.

The sample consisted of blood. J is TRBJ1-2 and V is TRBV24-1; tentative D call: TRBD1 (6 bases). The TCR comes from a man between 18 and 35 years old with Graves' ophthalmopathy. The CDR3 sequence: CATSGPTGSVDYGYTF. The CDR3 DNA sequence: TGTGCCACCAGTGGCCCTACAGGGAGTGTAGACTATGGCTACACCTTC.